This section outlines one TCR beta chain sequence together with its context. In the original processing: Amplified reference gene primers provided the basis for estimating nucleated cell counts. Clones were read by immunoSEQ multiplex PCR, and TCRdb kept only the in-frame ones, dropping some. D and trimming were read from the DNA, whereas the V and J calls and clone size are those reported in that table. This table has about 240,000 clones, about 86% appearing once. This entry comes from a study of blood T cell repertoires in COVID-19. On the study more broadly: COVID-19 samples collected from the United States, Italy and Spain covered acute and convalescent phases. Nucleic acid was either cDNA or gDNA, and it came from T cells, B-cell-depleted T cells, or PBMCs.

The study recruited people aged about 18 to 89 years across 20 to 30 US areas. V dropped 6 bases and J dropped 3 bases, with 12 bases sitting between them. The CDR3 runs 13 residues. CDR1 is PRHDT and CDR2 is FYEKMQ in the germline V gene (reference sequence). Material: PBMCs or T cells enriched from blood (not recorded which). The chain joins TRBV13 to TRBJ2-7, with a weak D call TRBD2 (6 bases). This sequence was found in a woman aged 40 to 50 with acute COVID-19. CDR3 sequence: CASRPRESYEQYF. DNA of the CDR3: TGTGCCAGCAGACCTCGGGAGAGCTACGAGCAGTACTTC.